This TCR beta chain stems from a study of T cells after yellow fever vaccination. Each CDR3 protein gets one entry after TCRdb re-called the 5' RACE reads with MiXCR. Here the sample spans over 200,000 distinct CDR3 sequences, approximately 6.7% being singletons. V lost 5 bases to trimming and J lost 7 bases; unmatched junction nucleotides: 7. The germline gives CDR1 DFQATT, CDR2 SNEGSKA (reference sequence). This CDR3 region has 13 residues. This receptor was taken from a man aged 25 to 40 who received the YFV17D yellow fever vaccine. The specimen comprised CD4+ T cells sorted from PBMCs, sampled on the day of the yellow fever booster vaccination. The V gene is TRBV20-1, the J gene TRBJ1-4; 7 positions agree with TRBD1. DNA of the CDR3: TGCAGTGCTGGAGGGGGCGGGGGTGAAAAACTGTTTTTT. It yields the protein CSAGGGGGEKLFF.